This is a list of T cell receptor beta chains from one sample in a study of shared clonotypes between healthy human individuals. This table comes from immunoSEQ multiplex PCR, and its TCRdb copy is limited to in-frame clones, with some not included. The sample consists of 560,000 or so clones, approximately 96% of them appearing once. The material sequenced was naive CD8+ T cells sorted from blood. These receptors were collected from a woman in her thirties in good health. CDR3s include the opening cysteine and the closing phenylalanine or tryptophan. Each record gives: D gene, J gene, CDR3 length, clone size, V gene, CDR3 protein, CDR3 DNA. D genes are given only for firm matches. Part of the rows lack a size; the others show once, few, many or a class for expanded clones.

d_gene: .
j_gene: TRBJ2-5
len: 14
abundance: .
v_gene: TRBV6-5
CDR3aa: CASRQQVSVETQYF
CDR3nt: TGTGCCAGCAGGCAACAGGTGAGTGTAGAGACCCAGTACTTC

d_gene: .
j_gene: TRBJ2-3
len: 15
abundance: .
v_gene: TRBV29-1
CDR3aa: CSVEDRSESTDTQYF
CDR3nt: TGCAGCGTTGAAGATCGCAGCGAAAGCACAGATACGCAGTATTTT

d_gene: .
j_gene: TRBJ2-3
len: 12
abundance: .
v_gene: TRBV15
CDR3aa: CATSRGSDTQYF
CDR3nt: TGTGCCACCAGCAGAGGATCAGATACGCAGTATTTT

d_gene: .
j_gene: TRBJ1-1
len: 11
abundance: .
v_gene: TRBV10-2
CDR3aa: CASKAAGQAFF
CDR3nt: TGCGCCAGCAAGGCGGCAGGGCAAGCTTTCTTT

d_gene: .
j_gene: TRBJ2-7
len: 15
abundance: .
v_gene: TRBV4-2
CDR3aa: CASSQEAGTTYEQYF
CDR3nt: TGTGCCAGCAGCCAAGAGGCGGGAACGACCTACGAGCAGTACTTC

d_gene: .
j_gene: TRBJ1-2
len: 14
abundance: .
v_gene: TRBV19
CDR3aa: CASSIVHGNYGYTF
CDR3nt: TGTGCCAGTAGTATAGTCCACGGAAACTATGGCTACACCTTC

d_gene: TRBD2
j_gene: TRBJ2-7
len: 15
abundance: .
v_gene: TRBV6-5
CDR3aa: CASRLTSGRSYEQYF
CDR3nt: TGTGCCAGCAGACTGACTAGCGGGCGCTCCTACGAGCAGTACTTC

d_gene: TRBD1
j_gene: TRBJ2-1
len: 14
abundance: once
v_gene: TRBV30
CDR3aa: CAWSGTGNYNEQFF
CDR3nt: TGTGCCTGGAGTGGGACAGGGAATTACAATGAGCAGTTCTTC

d_gene: TRBD1
j_gene: TRBJ2-6
len: 16
abundance: .
v_gene: TRBV5-4
CDR3aa: CASPGTGVSGANVLTF
CDR3nt: TGTGCCAGCCCCGGGACAGGTGTCTCTGGGGCCAACGTCCTGACTTTC

d_gene: .
j_gene: TRBJ2-7
len: 14
abundance: .
v_gene: TRBV19
CDR3aa: CASSMGQGSYEQYF
CDR3nt: TGTGCCAGTAGTATGGGGCAGGGCTCCTACGAGCAGTACTTC

d_gene: .
j_gene: TRBJ2-1
len: 15
abundance: .
v_gene: TRBV7-9
CDR3aa: CASSFARSSYNEQFF
CDR3nt: TGTGCCAGCAGCTTTGCAAGGAGCTCCTACAATGAGCAGTTCTTC

d_gene: TRBD1
j_gene: TRBJ2-7
len: 15
abundance: once
v_gene: TRBV7-8
CDR3aa: CASSLTRGSSYEQYF
CDR3nt: TGTGCCAGCAGCTTAACCAGGGGGAGCTCCTACGAGCAGTACTTC

d_gene: TRBD1
j_gene: TRBJ2-7
len: 15
abundance: .
v_gene: TRBV28
CDR3aa: CASSLPSTGVDEQYF
CDR3nt: TGTGCCAGCAGTTTGCCTTCGACAGGGGTAGACGAGCAGTACTTC

d_gene: TRBD1
j_gene: TRBJ2-7
len: 14
abundance: .
v_gene: TRBV30
CDR3aa: CAWNQKGQGYEQYF
CDR3nt: TGTGCCTGGAACCAAAAGGGACAGGGATACGAGCAGTACTTC

d_gene: TRBD1
j_gene: TRBJ2-1
len: 12
abundance: .
v_gene: TRBV12-5
CDR3aa: CASGLPQGEQFF
CDR3nt: TGTGCTAGTGGTTTGCCACAGGGGGAGCAGTTCTTC

d_gene: .
j_gene: TRBJ2-1
len: 13
abundance: once
v_gene: TRBV29-1
CDR3aa: CSVDAPSYNEQFF
CDR3nt: TGCAGCGTTGACGCGCCCTCCTACAATGAGCAGTTCTTC

d_gene: .
j_gene: TRBJ2-3
len: 15
abundance: .
v_gene: TRBV27
CDR3aa: CASSLAGTPTDTQYF
CDR3nt: TGTGCCAGCAGTTTAGCGGGGACACCCACAGATACGCAGTATTTT